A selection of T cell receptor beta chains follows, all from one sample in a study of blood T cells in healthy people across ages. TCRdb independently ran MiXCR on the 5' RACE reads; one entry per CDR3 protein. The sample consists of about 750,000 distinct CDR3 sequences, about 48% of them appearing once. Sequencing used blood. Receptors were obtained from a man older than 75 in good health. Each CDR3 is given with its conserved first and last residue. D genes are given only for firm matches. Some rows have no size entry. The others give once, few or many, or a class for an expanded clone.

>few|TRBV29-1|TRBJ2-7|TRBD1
CSVGTGYYEQYF
TGCAGCGTTGGGACAGGGTACTACGAGCAGTACTTC
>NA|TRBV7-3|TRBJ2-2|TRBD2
CASSLTSGRGELFF
TGTGCCAGCAGCTTAACCAGCGGGAGAGGGGAGCTGTTTTTT
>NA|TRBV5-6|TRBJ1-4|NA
CASSLGQAATNEKLFF
TGTGCCAGCAGCTTGGGACAGGCCGCAACTAATGAAAAACTGTTTTTT
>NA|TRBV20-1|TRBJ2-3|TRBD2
CSAITSGVPSSTDTQYF
TGCAGTGCTATAACTAGCGGGGTACCCTCTAGCACAGATACGCAGTATTTT
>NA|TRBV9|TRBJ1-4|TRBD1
CASSVGTGVLNEKLFF
TGTGCCAGCAGCGTAGGGACAGGGGTTCTTAATGAAAAACTGTTTTTT
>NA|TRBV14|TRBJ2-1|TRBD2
CASSSRTSGVWNEQFF
TGTGCCAGCAGTTCCCGGACTAGCGGGGTGTGGAATGAGCAGTTCTTC
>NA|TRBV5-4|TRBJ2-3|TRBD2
CASSKGTSGLTDTQYF
TGTGCCAGCAGCAAAGGGACTAGCGGACTCACAGATACGCAGTATTTT
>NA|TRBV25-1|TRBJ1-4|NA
CASRRQSTNEKLFF
TGTGCCAGCAGACGACAGAGCACTAATGAAAAACTGTTTTTT
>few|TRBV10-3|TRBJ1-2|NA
CAIDSGTDYGYTF
TGTGCCATTGATTCCGGGACGGACTATGGCTACACCTTC
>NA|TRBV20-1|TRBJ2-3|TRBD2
CSASLAGGPRYAYF
TGCAGTGCTTCACTAGCGGGAGGGCCCCGATACGCGTATTTT
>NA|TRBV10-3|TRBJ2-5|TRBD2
CAISAHGLAGVEGNEQYF
TGTGCCATCAGTGCCCACGGGCTAGCGGGGGTAGAGGGCAATGAGCAGTACTTC
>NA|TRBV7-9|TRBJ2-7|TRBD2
CASSYRTSGRVSSYNEQYF
TGTGCCAGCAGCTATAGGACTAGCGGGAGAGTAAGCTCCTACAATGAGCAGTACTTC
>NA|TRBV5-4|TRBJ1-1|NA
CASSLPVLDTEAFF
TGTGCCAGCAGCTTGCCCGTACTCGACACTGAAGCTTTCTTT
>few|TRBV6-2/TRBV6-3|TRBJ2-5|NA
CASSTLDKEETQYF
TGTGCCAGCAGTACCTTAGACAAAGAAGAGACCCAGTACTTC
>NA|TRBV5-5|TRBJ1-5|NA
CASSLRAGLLNQPQHF
TGTGCCAGCAGCTTGCGCGCAGGGCTCCTTAATCAGCCCCAGCATTTT
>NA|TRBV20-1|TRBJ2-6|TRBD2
CSARLLGGADSGANVLTF
TGCAGTGCTAGGCTCCTGGGAGGGGCAGATTCTGGGGCCAACGTCCTGACTTTC
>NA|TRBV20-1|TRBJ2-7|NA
CSASQLPSYEQYF
TGCAGTGCTAGTCAACTTCCTTCCTACGAGCAGTACTTC
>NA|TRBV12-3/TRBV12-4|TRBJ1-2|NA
CASSLLSDARGYTF
TGTGCCAGCAGTTTACTGAGCGACGCCCGGGGCTACACCTTC
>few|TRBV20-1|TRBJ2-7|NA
CSARAYEQYF
TGCAGTGCTAGGGCCTACGAGCAGTACTTC
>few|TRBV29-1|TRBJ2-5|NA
CSVEEMETQYF
TGCAGCGTTGAAGAAATGGAGACCCAGTACTTC
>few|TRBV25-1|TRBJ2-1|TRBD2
CASIGLAGSYNEQFF
TGTGCCAGTATCGGACTAGCGGGCTCCTACAATGAGCAGTTCTTC
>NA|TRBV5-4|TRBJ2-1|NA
CASINRARGVNEQFF
TGTGCCAGCATCAACCGGGCGAGGGGAGTCAATGAGCAGTTCTTC
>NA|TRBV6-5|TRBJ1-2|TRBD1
CAGSYRTGANYGYTF
TGTGCCGGCAGTTACAGGACAGGAGCTAACTATGGCTACACCTTC
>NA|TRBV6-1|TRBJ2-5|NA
CASSGPGKETQYF
TGTGCCAGCAGTGGGCCAGGGAAAGAGACCCAGTACTTC
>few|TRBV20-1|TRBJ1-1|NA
CSARNGANTEAFF
TGCAGTGCTAGAAACGGAGCTAACACTGAAGCTTTCTTT
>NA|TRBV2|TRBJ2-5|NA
CASTRALQETQYF
TGTGCCAGCACCAGGGCCCTCCAAGAGACCCAGTACTTC